This T cell receptor beta chain stems from a study of technical replicates of blood from four donors. Looked up from germline, CDR1 is SGDLS and CDR2 is YYNGEE. This CDR3 region has 11 residues. The V end lost 7 bases, the J end lost 5 bases, and 8 bases lay between the germline ends. Profiled with immunoSEQ multiplex PCR; TCRdb holds only in-frame clones, not every one. Of around 50,000 clones listed, 94% were seen once; the top ten hold approximately 0.2%. V usage is TRBV9 and J usage is TRBJ2-3, with D possibly TRBD1 on 5 matching bases. What was sequenced was T cells isolated from PBMCs. The clonotype was recovered from a human donor in good health. Here the CDR3 DNA reads TGTGCCAGCTCTCAGGGAGATACGCAGTATTTT. Its translation: CASSQGDTQYF.